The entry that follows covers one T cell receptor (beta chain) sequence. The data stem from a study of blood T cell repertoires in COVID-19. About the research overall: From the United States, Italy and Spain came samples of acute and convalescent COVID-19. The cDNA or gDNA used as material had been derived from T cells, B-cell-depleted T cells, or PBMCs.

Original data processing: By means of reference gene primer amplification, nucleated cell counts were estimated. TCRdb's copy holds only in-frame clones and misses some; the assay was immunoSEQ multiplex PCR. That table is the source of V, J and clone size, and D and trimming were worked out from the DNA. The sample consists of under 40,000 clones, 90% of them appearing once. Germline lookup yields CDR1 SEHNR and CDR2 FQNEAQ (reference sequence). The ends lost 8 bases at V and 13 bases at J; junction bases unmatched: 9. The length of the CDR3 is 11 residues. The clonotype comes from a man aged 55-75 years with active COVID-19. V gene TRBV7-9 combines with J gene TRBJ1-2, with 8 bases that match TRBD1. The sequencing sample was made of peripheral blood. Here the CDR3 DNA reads TGTGCCAGCGCCATCGGACAGGGTTTCACCTTC. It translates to CASAIGQGFTF.